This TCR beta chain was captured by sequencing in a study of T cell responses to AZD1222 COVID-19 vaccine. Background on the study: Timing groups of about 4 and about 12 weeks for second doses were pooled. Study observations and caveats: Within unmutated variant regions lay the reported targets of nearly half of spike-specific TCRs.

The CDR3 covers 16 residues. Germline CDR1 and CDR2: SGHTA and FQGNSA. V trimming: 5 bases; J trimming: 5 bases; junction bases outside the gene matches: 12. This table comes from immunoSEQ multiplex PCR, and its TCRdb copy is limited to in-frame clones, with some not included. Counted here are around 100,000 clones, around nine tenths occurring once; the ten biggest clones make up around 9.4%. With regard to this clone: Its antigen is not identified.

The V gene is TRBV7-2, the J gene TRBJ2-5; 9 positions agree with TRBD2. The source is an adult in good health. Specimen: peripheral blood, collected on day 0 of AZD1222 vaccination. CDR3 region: CASSPPGRGGGETQYF. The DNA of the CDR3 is TGTGCCAGCAGCCCCCCCGGCCGCGGGGGGGGTGAGACCCAGTACTTC.